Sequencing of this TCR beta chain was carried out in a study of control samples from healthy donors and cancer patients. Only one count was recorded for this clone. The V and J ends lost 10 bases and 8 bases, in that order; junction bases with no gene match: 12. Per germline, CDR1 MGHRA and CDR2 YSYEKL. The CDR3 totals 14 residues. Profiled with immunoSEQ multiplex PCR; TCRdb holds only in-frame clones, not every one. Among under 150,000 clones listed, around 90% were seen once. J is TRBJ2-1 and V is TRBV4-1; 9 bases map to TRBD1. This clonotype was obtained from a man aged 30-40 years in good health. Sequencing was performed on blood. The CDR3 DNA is TGCGCCACCCAGGGACAGGGAGGGTTCGATGAGCAGTTCTTC. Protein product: CATQGQGGFDEQFF.